This TCR beta chain was identified during a study of blood T cell repertoires in COVID-19. Across the study: Samples representing acute and convalescent COVID-19 were sourced from the United States, Italy and Spain. Sample material is recorded as cDNA or gDNA derived from T cells, B-cell-depleted T cells, or PBMCs.

As originally analysed: Reference gene primers were amplified, and this amplification served to estimate nucleated cell counts. The repertoire was sequenced with immunoSEQ multiplex PCR; TCRdb's copy has only in-frame clones and lacks some. That table is the source of V, J and clone size, and D and trimming were worked out from the DNA. The data contain roughly 230,000 clones, around 89% of them singletons. The Seattle patients joined while their infection was active and were tracked longitudinally afterward. Germline CDR1 SGHTA, CDR2 FQGNSA. The CDR3 spans 15 residues. Trimming took 6 bases from V and 2 from J, leaving 15 bases between them.

The sample taken for sequencing was peripheral blood. The rearrangement joins TRBV7-2 to TRBJ2-3; D perhaps matches TRBD2 (5 bases). This receptor was taken from an older woman with COVID-19, enrolled during active disease. The CDR3 coding sequence is TGTGCCAGCAGACCAAGCGGTACCTACACAGATACGCAGTATTTT. Translated: CASRPSGTYTDTQYF.